This T cell receptor beta chain emerged from a study of CD8 T cells in Susac syndrome. Overall study context: Each patient with Susac syndrome, at the time of blood draw, was therapy-naive, on corticosteroids, or on intravenous immunoglobulin alone. Regarding the study as a whole: Clonal expansion was missing from Susac syndrome CD4+ T cell repertoires.

A few counts support this clonotype. Antigen unknown. Germline loops: CDR1 KGHDR, CDR2 SFDVKD. CDR3 size: 11 residues. Deletions cut 5 bases from V and 6 bases from J, with 5 bases between. After extraction with the RNeasy kit, roughly 0.45 to 1 ug of the RNA was reverse transcribed using random hexamers. With immunoSEQ multiplex PCR, TCR beta CDR3 was amplified across 54 Vbeta and 13 Jbeta. TCRdb itself ran the immunoSEQ multiplex PCR reads through MiXCR, one entry per CDR3 protein. Among 170,000 or so distinct CDR3 sequences listed, 90% to 97% were seen once. This TCR derives from a human donor with Susac syndrome. J is TRBJ2-3 and V is TRBV24-1; D call uncertain. The sample was CD4+ T cells from PBMCs. The CDR3 sequence is CATSVRDTQYF. The CDR3 nucleotides are TGTGCCACCAGTGTGAGGGATACGCAGTATTTT.